Sequencing of this TCR beta chain was carried out in a study of cytomegalovirus exposure and HLA in healthy donors. Per germline, CDR1 SGHNT and CDR2 YYREEE (reference sequence). V lost 0 bases and J lost 8; bases outside the gene matches: 12. The CDR3 extends over 17 amino acids. A multiplex PCR was run with 60 Vbeta primers and 13 Jbeta primers. Only in-frame clones appear in the TCRdb table, and some are missing; sequencing was by immunoSEQ multiplex PCR. Of 170,000 or so clones listed, more than 80% are singletons. A word on this clone: Its antigen remains unknown.

Nominally healthy donors provided the samples, though records likely missed some immune exposures. Study-wide points: Accurate prediction of most subjects' HLA-A and HLA-B alleles from TCR beta sequences was reported.

Material for sequencing was PBMCs. The sequence was obtained from a boy younger than 18 in good health and CMV-seronegative. This chain links TRBV5-4 with TRBJ1-4; TRBD1 aligns across 8 bases. CDR3 coding DNA: TGTGCCAGCAGCTTGGGTGGACAGGGCGGCAAAAGGGAAAAACTGTTTTTT. Translated, it gives CASSLGGQGGKREKLFF.